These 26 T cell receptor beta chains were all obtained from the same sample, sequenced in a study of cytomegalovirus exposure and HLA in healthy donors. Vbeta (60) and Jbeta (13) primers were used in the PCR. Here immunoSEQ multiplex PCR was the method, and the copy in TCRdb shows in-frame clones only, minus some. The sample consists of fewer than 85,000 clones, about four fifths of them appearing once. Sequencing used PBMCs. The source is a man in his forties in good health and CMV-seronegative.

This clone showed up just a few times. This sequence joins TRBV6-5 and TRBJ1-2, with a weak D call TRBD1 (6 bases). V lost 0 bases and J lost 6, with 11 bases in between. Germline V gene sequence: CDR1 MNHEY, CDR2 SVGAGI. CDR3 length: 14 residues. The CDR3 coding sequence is TGTGCCAGCAGTTACTCCGGGACACTTGATGGCTACACCTTC. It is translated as CASSYSGTLDGYTF.

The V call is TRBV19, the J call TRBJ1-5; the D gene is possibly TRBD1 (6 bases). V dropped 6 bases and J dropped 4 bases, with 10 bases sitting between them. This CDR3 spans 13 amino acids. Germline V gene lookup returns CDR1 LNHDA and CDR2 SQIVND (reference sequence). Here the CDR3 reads CASSPGHNQPQHF. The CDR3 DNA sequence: TGTGCCAGTAGCCCGGGACATAATCAGCCCCAGCATTTT.

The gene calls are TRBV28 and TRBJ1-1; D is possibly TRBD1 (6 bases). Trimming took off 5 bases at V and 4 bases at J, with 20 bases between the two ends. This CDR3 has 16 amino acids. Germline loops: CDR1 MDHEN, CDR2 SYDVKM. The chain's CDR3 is CASSRLWGLGGTEAFF. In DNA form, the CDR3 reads TGTGCCAGCAGTCGGTTGTGGGGCCTAGGGGGCACTGAAGCTTTCTTT.

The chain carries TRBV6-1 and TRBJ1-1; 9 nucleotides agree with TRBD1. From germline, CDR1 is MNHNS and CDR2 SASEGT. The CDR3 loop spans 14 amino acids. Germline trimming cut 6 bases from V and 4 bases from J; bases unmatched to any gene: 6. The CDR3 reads CASRTGGWATEAFF. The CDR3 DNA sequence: TGTGCCAGCAGAACAGGGGGCTGGGCCACTGAAGCTTTCTTT.

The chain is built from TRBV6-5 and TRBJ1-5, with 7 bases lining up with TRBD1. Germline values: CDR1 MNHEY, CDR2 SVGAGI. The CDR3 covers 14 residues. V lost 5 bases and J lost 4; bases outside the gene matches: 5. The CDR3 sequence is CASSPNRGNQPQHF. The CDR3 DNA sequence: TGTGCCAGCAGTCCCAACAGGGGAAATCAGCCCCAGCATTTT.

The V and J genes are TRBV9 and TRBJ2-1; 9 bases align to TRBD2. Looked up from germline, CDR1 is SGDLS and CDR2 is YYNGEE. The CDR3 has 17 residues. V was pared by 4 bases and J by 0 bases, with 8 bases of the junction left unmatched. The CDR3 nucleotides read TGTGCCAGCAGCCCCGGTGCGGGGGGGAGCTCCTACAATGAGCAGTTCTTC. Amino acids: CASSPGAGGSSYNEQFF.

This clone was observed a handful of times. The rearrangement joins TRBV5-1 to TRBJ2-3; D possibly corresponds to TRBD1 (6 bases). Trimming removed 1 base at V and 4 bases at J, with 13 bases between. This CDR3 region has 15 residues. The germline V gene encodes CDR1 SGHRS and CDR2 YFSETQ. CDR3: CASSLWARGADTQYF. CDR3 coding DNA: TGCGCCAGCAGCTTGTGGGCCAGGGGTGCAGATACGCAGTATTTT.

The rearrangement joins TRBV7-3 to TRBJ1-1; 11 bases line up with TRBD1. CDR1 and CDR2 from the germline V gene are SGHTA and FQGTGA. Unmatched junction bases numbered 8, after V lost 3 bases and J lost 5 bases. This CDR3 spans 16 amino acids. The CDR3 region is CASSLGGTGGRTEAFF. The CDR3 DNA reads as TGTGCCAGCAGCTTGGGCGGGACAGGGGGTAGGACTGAAGCTTTCTTT. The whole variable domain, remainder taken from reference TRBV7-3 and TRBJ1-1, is GAGVSQTPSNKVTEKGKYVELRCDPISGHTALYWYRQSLGQGPEFLIYFQGTGAADDSGLPNDRFFAVRPEGSVSTLKIQRTERGDSAVYLCASSLGGTGGRTEAFFGQGTRLTVV.

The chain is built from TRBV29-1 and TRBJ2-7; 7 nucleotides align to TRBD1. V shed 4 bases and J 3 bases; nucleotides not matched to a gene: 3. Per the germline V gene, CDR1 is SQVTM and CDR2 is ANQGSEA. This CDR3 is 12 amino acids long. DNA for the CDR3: TGCAGCGTTGCGGGACAGCACTACGAGCAGTACTTC. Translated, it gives CSVAGQHYEQYF.

The CDR3 DNA reads as TGTGCCAGCCAAGTCCCCGGCAGGGGGAACTATGGCTACACCTTC. Residues: CASQVPGRGNYGYTF. The genes are TRBV28 and TRBJ1-2; 7 bases line up with TRBD1. The CDR3 sequence is 15 residues long. The ends lost 8 bases at V and 2 bases at J; junction bases unmatched: 11. Germline V gene sequence: CDR1 MDHEN, CDR2 SYDVKM.

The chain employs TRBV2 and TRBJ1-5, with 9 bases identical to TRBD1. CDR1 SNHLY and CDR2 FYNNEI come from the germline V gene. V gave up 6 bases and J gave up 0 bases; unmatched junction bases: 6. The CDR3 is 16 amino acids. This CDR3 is CASRRDRAVSNQPQHF. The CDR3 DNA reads TGTGCCAGCAGGAGGGACAGGGCGGTTAGCAATCAGCCCCAGCATTTT.

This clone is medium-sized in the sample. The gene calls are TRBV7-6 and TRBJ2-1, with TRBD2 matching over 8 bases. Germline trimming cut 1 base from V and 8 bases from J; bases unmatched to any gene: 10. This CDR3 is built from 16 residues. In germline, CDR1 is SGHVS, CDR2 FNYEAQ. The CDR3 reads CASSLVGGGTPDEQFF. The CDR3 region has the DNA TGTGCCAGCAGCTTAGTGGGCGGGGGGACCCCGGATGAGCAGTTCTTC.

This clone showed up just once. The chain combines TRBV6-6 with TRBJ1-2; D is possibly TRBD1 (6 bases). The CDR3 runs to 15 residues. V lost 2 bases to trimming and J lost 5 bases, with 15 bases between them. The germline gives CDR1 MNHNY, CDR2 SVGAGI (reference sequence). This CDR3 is CASSYGNRDIYGYTF. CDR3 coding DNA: TGTGCCAGCAGTTACGGTAACAGGGATATATATGGCTACACCTTC.

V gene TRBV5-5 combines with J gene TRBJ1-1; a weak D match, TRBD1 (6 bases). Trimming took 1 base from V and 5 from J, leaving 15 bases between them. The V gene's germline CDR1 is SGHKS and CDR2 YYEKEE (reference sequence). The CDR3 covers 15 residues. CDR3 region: CASSLLGEGGTEAFF. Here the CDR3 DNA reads TGTGCCAGCAGCTTGTTGGGCGAGGGGGGGACTGAAGCTTTCTTT. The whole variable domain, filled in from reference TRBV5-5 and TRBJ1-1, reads DAGVTQSPTHLIKTRGQQVTLRCSPISGHKSVSWYQQVLGQGPQFIFQYYEKEERGRGNFPDRFSARQFPNYSSELNVNALLLGDSALYLCASSLLGEGGTEAFFGQGTRLTVV.

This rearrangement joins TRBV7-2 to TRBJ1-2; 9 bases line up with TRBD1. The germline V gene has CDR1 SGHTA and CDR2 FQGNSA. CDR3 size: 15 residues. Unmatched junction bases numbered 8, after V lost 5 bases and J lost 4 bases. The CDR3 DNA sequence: TGTGCCAGCAGCCCTCGGACAGGGGTCACCTATGGCTACACCTTC. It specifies CASSPRTGVTYGYTF.

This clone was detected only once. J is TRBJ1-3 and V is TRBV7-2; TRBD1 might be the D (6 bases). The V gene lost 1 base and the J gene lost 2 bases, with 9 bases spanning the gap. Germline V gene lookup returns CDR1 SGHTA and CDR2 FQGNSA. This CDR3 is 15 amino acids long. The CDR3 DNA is TGTGCCAGCAGCTTAGACAGGGCGACTGGAAACACCATATATTTT. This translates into CASSLDRATGNTIYF.

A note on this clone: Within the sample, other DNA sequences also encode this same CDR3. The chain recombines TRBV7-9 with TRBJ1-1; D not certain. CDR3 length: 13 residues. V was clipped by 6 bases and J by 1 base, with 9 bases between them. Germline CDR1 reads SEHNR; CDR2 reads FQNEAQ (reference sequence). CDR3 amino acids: CASSLDTNTEAFF. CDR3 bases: TGTGCCAGCAGTCTTGACACGAACACTGAAGCTTTCTTT.

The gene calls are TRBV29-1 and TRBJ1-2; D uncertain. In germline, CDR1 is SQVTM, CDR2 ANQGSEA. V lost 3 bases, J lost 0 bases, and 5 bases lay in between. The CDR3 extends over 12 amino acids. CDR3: CSVDSANYGYTF. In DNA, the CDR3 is TGCAGCGTTGATTCAGCTAACTATGGCTACACCTTC.

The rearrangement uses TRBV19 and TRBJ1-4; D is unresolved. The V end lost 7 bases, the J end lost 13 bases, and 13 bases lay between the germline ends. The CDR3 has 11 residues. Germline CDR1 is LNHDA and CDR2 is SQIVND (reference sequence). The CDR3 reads CASTMRGRLFF. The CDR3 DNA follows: TGTGCCAGTACAATGAGAGGGAGACTGTTTTTT.

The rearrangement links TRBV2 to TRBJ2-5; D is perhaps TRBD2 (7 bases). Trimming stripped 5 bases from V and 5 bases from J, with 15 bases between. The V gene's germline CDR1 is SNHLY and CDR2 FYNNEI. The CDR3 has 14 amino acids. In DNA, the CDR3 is TGTGCCAGCAGTAGAGTCGGGGGGCGCGAGACCCAGTACTTC. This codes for CASSRVGGRETQYF.

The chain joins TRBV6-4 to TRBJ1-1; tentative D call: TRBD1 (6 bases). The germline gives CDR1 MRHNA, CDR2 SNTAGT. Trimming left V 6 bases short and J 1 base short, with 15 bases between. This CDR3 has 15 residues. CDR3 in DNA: TGTGCCAGCAGGATTACAGGGCTAGGGAACACTGAAGCTTTCTTT. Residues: CASRITGLGNTEAFF.

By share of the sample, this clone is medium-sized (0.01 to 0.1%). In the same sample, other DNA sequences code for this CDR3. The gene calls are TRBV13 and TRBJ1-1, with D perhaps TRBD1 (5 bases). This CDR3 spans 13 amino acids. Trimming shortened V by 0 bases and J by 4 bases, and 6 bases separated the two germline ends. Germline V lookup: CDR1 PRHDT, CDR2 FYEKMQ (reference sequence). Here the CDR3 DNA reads TGTGCCAGCAGCTTAGGCCAGGGCACTGAAGCTTTCTTT. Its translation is CASSLGQGTEAFF.

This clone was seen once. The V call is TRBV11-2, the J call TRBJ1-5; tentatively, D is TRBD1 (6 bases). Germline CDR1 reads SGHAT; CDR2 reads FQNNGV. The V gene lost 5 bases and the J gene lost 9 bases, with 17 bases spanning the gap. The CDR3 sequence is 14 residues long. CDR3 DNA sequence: TGTGCCAGCAGCCAAACAGGGCCCATGGGGCCCCAGCATTTT. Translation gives CASSQTGPMGPQHF. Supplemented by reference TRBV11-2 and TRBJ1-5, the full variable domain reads EAGVAQSPRYKIIEKRQSVAFWCNPISGHATLYWYQQILGQGPKLLIQFQNNGVVDDSQLPKDRFSAERLKGVDSTLKIQPAKLEDSAVYLCASSQTGPMGPQHFGDGTRLSIL.

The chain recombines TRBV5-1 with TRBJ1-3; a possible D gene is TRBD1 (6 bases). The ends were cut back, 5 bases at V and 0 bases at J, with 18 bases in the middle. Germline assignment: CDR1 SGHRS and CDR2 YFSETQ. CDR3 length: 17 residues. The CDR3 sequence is CASRQGGPSLSGNTIYF. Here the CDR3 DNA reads TGCGCCAGCAGGCAAGGGGGTCCTTCTCTCTCTGGAAACACCATATATTTT.

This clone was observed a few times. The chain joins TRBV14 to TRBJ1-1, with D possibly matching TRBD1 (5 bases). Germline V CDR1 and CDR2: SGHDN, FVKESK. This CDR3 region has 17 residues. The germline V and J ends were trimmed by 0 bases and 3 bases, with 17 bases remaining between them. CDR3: CASSQERRPGIDTEAFF. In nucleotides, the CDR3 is TGTGCCAGCAGCCAAGAGAGGCGCCCAGGGATAGACACTGAAGCTTTCTTT.

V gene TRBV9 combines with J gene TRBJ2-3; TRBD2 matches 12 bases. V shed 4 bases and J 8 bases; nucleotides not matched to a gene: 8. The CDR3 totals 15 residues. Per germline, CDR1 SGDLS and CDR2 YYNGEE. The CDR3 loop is CASSLTSGGAGTQYF. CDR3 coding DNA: TGTGCCAGCAGCCTGACTAGCGGGGGAGCAGGTACGCAGTATTTT.